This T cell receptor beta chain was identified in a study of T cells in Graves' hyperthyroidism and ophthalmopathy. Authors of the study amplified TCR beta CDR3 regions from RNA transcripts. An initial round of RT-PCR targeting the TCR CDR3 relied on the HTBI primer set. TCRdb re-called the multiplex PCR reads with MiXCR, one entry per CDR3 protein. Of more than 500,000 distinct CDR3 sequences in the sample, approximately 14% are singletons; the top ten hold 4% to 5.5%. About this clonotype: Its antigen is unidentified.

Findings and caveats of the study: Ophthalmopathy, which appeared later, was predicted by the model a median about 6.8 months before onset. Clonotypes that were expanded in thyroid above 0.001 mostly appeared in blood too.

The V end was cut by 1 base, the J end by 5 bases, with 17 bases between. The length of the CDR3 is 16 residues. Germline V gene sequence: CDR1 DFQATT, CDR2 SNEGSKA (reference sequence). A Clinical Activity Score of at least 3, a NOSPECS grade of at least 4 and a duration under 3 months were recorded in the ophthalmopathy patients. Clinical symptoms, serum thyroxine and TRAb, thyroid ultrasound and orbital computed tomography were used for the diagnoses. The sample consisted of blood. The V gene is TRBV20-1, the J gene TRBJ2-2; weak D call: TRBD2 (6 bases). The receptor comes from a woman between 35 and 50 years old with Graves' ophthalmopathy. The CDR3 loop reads CSARALGEAGTGELFF. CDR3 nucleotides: TGCAGTGCTAGAGCCTTGGGGGAGGCGGGTACCGGGGAGCTGTTTTTT.